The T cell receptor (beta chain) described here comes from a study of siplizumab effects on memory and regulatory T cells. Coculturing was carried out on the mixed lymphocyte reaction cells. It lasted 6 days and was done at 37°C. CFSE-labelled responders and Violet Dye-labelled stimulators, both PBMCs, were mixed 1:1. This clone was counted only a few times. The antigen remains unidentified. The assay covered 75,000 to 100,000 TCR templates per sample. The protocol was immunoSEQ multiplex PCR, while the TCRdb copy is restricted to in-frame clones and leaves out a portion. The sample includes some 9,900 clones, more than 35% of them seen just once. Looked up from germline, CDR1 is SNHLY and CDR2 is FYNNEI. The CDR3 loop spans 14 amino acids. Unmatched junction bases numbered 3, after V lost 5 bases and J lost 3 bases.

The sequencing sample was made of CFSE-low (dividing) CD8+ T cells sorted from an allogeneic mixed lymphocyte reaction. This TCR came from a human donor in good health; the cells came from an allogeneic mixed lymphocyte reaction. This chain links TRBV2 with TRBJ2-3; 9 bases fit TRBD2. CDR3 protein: CASSWLAGTDTQYF. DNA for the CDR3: TGTGCCAGCAGTTGGCTAGCGGGGACAGATACGCAGTATTTT.